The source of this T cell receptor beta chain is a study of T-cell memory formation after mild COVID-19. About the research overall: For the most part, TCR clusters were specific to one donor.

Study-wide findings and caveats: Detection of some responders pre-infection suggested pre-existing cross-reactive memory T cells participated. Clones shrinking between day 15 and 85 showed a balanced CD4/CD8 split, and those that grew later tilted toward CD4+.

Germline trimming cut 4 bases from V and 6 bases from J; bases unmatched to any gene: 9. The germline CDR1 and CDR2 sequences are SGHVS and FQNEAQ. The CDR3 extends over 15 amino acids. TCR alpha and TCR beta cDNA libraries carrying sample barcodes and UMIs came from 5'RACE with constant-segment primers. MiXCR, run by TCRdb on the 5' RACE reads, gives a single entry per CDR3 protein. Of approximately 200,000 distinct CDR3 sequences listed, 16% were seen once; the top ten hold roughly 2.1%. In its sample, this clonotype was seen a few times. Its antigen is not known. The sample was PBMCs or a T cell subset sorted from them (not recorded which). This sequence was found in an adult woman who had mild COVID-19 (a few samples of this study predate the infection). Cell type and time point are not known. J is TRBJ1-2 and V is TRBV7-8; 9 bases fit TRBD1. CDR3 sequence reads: CASSSTGGLGDGYTF. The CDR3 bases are TGTGCCAGCAGCTCAACAGGGGGCTTAGGGGATGGCTACACCTTC.